The 9 T cell receptor beta chains presented below share a single source sample, sequenced in a study of beta chain features in type 1 diabetes. Study-level findings and limits: Shortening of TCRB CDR3s, moderate but significant, appeared in all four CD4+ subsets of Type 1 diabetes patients.

Since all of the isolated RNA was reverse transcribed, expressed TCRB transcripts were what got sequenced. Some clones are missing from TCRdb's copy, which holds only in-frame ones; the method was immunoSEQ multiplex PCR. The table has under 250,000 clones, approximately 15% seen once. For these TCRs, the target antigens are not known. Sequencing was performed on naive CD4+ T cells from blood. The receptors stem from a man aged 25 to 45 with type 1 diabetes.

This chain joins TRBV18 and TRBJ1-2; D not certain. Germline CDR1 reads KGHSH; CDR2 reads LQKENI. The V end was cut by 3 bases, the J end by 5 bases, with 16 bases between. This CDR3 comprises 15 residues. The CDR3 nucleotides read TGTGCCAGCTCACCTGCGGAAGGCGGAAATTATGGCTACACCTTC. Translated: CASSPAEGGNYGYTF.

There are a few counts of this clone. This chain joins TRBV29-1 and TRBJ2-5; 8 bases line up with TRBD1. The CDR3 consists of 12 residues. V lost 5 bases, J lost 5 bases, and 4 bases stayed unmatched. CDR1 is SQVTM, CDR2 ANQGSEA, per germline. CDR3: CSVQQGDETQYF. DNA for the CDR3: TGCAGCGTTCAACAGGGGGATGAGACCCAGTACTTC.

This clone showed up just a few times. CDR3 residues: CSVHRRLSGNTIYF. The CDR3 bases are TGCAGCGTTCACAGGCGACTCTCTGGAAACACCATATATTTT. The rearrangement uses TRBV29-1 and TRBJ1-3, with a possible D match to TRBD1 (5 bases). CDR3 size: 14 residues. Trimming stripped 5 bases from V and 0 bases from J, with 11 bases between. CDR1 and CDR2 from the germline V gene are SQVTM and ANQGSEA.

The rearrangement joins TRBV6-5 to TRBJ1-1; a possible D gene is TRBD1 (5 bases). V was cut by 10 bases and J by 0 bases, with 12 bases left in between. The CDR3 loop spans 13 amino acids. Germline V gene sequence: CDR1 MNHEY, CDR2 SVGAGI. The CDR3: CATVQGMNTEAFF. CDR3 sequence (DNA): TGTGCCACCGTTCAGGGAATGAACACTGAAGCTTTCTTT.

The J gene is TRBJ2-1, the V gene TRBV19; 7 nucleotides match TRBD1. Germline assignment: CDR1 LNHDA and CDR2 SQIVND (reference sequence). J gave up 0 bases and V 6 bases, and 5 bases lay outside the gene matches. CDR3 length equals 15 residues. The CDR3: CASSLTGSSYNEQFF. As DNA, the CDR3 is TGTGCCAGTAGCCTGACAGGGAGCTCCTACAATGAGCAGTTCTTC.

The rearrangement uses TRBV14 and TRBJ1-2; perhaps TRBD1 as D (6 bases). The CDR3 sequence is 14 residues long. Germline CDR1 SGHDN, CDR2 FVKESK. Trimming pared 4 bases from V and 5 bases from J, leaving 14 bases between. The DNA for the CDR3 is TGTGCCAGCAGCCGAAATCAAGGGGGTTATGGCTACACCTTC. This translates into CASSRNQGGYGYTF.

Only a few counts were recorded for this clone. Other DNA sequences in this sample translate to the same CDR3. The gene calls are TRBV7-9 and TRBJ2-1; tentative D call: TRBD2 (6 bases). Trimming cost V 5 bases and J 0 bases, with 11 bases left between them. This CDR3 has 15 residues. CDR1 and CDR2 (germline): SEHNR, FQNEAQ (reference sequence). The CDR3 DNA reads TGTGCCAGCAGCCCGAGGGACTTCTCCTACAATGAGCAGTTCTTC. Amino acids: CASSPRDFSYNEQFF.

The rearrangement links TRBV30 to TRBJ1-2; 7 bases map to TRBD1. With 0 bases clipped from V and 8 bases from J, the junction kept 9 bases outside the gene matches. The CDR3 runs 14 residues. The V gene's germline CDR1 is GTSNPN and CDR2 SVGIG (reference sequence). CDR3 nucleotides: TGTGCCTGGAGTGTCTCGGGCAGGGGGACGGGCTACACCTTC. Translating it yields CAWSVSGRGTGYTF. Looking up the rest from reference TRBV30 and TRBJ1-2 gives the full variable domain: SQTIHQWPATLVQPVGSPLSLECTVEGTSNPNLYWYRQAAGRGLQLLFYSVGIGQISSEVPQNLSASRPQDRQFILSSKKLLLSDSGFYLCAWSVSGRGTGYTFGSGTRLTVV.

The chain recombines TRBV4-2 with TRBJ2-7, with D possibly TRBD1 on 6 matching bases. The germline V and J ends were trimmed by 0 bases and 3 bases, with 15 bases remaining between them. CDR3 length: 16 residues. CDR1 and CDR2 from the germline V gene are LGHNA and YNFKEQ. DNA of the CDR3: TGTGCCAGCAGCCAAGAGGTGGGGCAGGGGATCTACGAGCAGTACTTC. It encodes CASSQEVGQGIYEQYF.